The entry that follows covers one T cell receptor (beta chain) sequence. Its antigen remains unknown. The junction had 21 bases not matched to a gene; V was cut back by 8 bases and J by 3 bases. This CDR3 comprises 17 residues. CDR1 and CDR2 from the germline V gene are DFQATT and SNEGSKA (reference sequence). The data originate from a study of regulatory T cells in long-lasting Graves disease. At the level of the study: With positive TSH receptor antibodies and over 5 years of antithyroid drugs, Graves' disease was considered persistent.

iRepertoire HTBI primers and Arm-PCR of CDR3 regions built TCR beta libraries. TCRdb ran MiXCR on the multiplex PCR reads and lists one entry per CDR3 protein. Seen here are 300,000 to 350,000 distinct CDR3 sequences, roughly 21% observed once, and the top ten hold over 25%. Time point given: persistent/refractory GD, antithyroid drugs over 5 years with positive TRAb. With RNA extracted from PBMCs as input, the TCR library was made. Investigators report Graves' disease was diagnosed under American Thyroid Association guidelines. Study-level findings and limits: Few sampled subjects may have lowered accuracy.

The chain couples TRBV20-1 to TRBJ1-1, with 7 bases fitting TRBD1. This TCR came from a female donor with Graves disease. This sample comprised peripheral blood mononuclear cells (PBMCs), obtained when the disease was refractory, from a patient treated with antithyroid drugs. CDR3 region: CSPYHPRGRLSDTEAFF. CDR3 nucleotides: TGCAGTCCATATCACCCTAGGGGGCGTCTCTCGGACACTGAAGCTTTCTTT.